The 18 T cell receptor beta chains presented below share a single source sample, sequenced in a study of blood T cells in healthy people across ages. For the second PCR, which ran for 7 to 11 cycles, a sample-barcoded 5' primer and a J-beta primer mix were used. MiXCR was run by TCRdb on the 5' RACE reads, yielding one entry per CDR3 protein. The table shows some 890,000 distinct CDR3 sequences, with under 35% occurring only once. The same sample was also studied in work on T cells of mothers and their children.

Sequenced sample: blood. These receptors all stem from a woman in her forties in good health.

A remark on this clonotype: The junction departs from germline at one end; a sequencing error may be responsible. The gene calls are TRBV28 and TRBJ1-5; D ambiguous. This CDR3 region has 16 residues. Germline loops: CDR1 MDHEN, CDR2 SYDVKM. The CDR3 spells CASSLDEGLSDQPQHF. CDR3 in DNA: TGTGCCAGCAGTTTAGATGAAGGACTTAGCGATCAGCCCCAGCATTTT.

This sequence joins TRBV7-9 and TRBJ1-1, with D perhaps TRBD1 (6 bases). V was clipped by 5 bases and J by 0 bases, with 13 bases between them. CDR1 and CDR2 from the germline V gene are SEHNR and FQNEAQ (reference sequence). The CDR3 is 15 amino acids. CDR3 sequence: CASSPDRLLNTEAFF. The CDR3 DNA sequence: TGTGCCAGCAGCCCTGACAGGCTTTTGAACACTGAAGCTTTCTTT.

This clonotype was seen a few times. The chain carries TRBV5-8 and TRBJ2-7, with D perhaps matching TRBD1 (6 bases). V was clipped by 0 bases and J by 2 bases, with 12 bases between them. This CDR3 is 15 amino acids long. Germline CDR1 and CDR2: SGHTS and YDEGEE. The CDR3 here is CASSLEGHEAYEQYF. In DNA form, the CDR3 reads TGTGCCAGCAGCTTGGAGGGACATGAGGCCTACGAGCAGTACTTC.

This clonotype turned up a few times. This chain uses TRBV5-1 with TRBJ2-7, with D perhaps TRBD2 (5 bases). The CDR3 loop spans 12 amino acids. V was clipped by 5 bases and J by 5 bases, with 11 bases between them. CDR1 SGHRS and CDR2 YFSETQ come from the germline V gene. Here the CDR3 DNA reads TGCGCCAGCAGGGGAGAAGGGAACGAGCAGTACTTC. Translated, it gives CASRGEGNEQYF.

This clonotype was observed a handful of times. J is TRBJ1-2 and V is TRBV6-5; the D is unclear. Trimming left V 5 bases short and J 11 bases short, with 24 bases between. Germline V gene data show CDR1 as MNHEY and CDR2 as SVGAGI. This CDR3 region has 15 residues. CDR3 coding DNA: TGTGCCAGCAGTCGCCCGGGCCGTAAGGCCACGGGATACACCTTC. This gives the protein CASSRPGRKATGYTF.

J is TRBJ1-1 and V is TRBV20-1; TRBD1 agrees at 7 bases. V was clipped by 3 bases and J by 8 bases; unmatched bases: 15. CDR1 is DFQATT, CDR2 SNEGSKA, per germline (reference sequence). This CDR3 has 15 residues. The CDR3 sequence is CSASRSGGGRKEAFF. For the CDR3, the DNA is TGCAGTGCTAGCCGGTCAGGGGGTGGTCGAAAGGAAGCTTTCTTT.

The chain carries TRBV28 and TRBJ2-1; no firm D call. The CDR3 has 12 amino acids. Germline V gene lookup returns CDR1 MDHEN and CDR2 SYDVKM. Trimming left V 5 bases short and J 9 bases short, with 11 bases between. The CDR3 DNA follows: TGTGCCAGCAGTCCACAGTCCAGTGAGCAGTTCTTC. This encodes CASSPQSSEQFF.

V and J are TRBV14 and TRBJ1-4, with D unclear. V lost 0 bases and J 4 bases, leaving 15 bases between the germline ends. Germline values: CDR1 SGHDN, CDR2 FVKESK. The CDR3 extends over 17 amino acids. The CDR3: CASSQDTVGSFNEKLFF. CDR3 bases: TGTGCCAGCAGCCAAGATACGGTGGGGTCCTTTAATGAAAAACTGTTTTTT.

The chain is built from TRBV20-1 and TRBJ1-2; no clear D. Trimming removed 4 bases from V and 8 bases from J, with 11 bases in between. Germline V gene data show CDR1 as DFQATT and CDR2 as SNEGSKA (reference sequence). The CDR3 is 11 amino acids. The CDR3 protein is CSATDGKGYTF. For the CDR3, the DNA is TGCAGTGCTACCGACGGGAAGGGCTACACCTTC.

This clonotype was counted between two and nine times. This rearrangement joins TRBV25-1 to TRBJ2-6; TRBD1 matches 9 bases. The trim removed 10 bases at V and 2 bases at J, leaving 6 bases unmatched. Germline values: CDR1 MGHDK, CDR2 SYGVNS. The CDR3 has 15 amino acids. CDR3: CANRDRDAGANVLTF. In DNA, the CDR3 is TGTGCCAACAGGGACAGGGATGCTGGGGCCAACGTCCTGACTTTC.

In its sample, this clonotype was seen a few times. This chain connects TRBV18 to TRBJ2-7; a possible D gene is TRBD1 (6 bases). CDR3 length: 14 amino acids. Germline CDR1 is KGHSH and CDR2 is LQKENI. The ends were cut back, 3 bases at V and 3 bases at J, with 12 bases in the middle. The chain's CDR3 is CASSPQEDSYEQYF. For the CDR3, the DNA is TGTGCCAGCTCACCGCAGGAGGACAGCTACGAGCAGTACTTC.

Many counts were recorded for this clonotype. The rearrangement joins TRBV5-1 to TRBJ2-1, with 9 bases that match TRBD2. Germline V gene data show CDR1 as SGHRS and CDR2 as YFSETQ. The CDR3 extends over 16 amino acids. The V gene end was trimmed by 0 bases and the J gene end by 9 bases; junction bases not matched to a gene: 10. The CDR3 bases are TGCGCCAGCAGCTTGGATCCTAGCGGGGTTTCGGTTGAGCAGTTCTTC. It specifies CASSLDPSGVSVEQFF.

This clonotype has at least ten counts. The J gene is TRBJ2-7, the V gene TRBV27, with D unresolved. The germline V gene encodes CDR1 MNHEY and CDR2 SMNVEV (reference sequence). This CDR3 comprises 12 residues. V lost 5 bases, J lost 7 bases, and 12 bases lay in between. The CDR3 spells CASSPSESEQYF. The CDR3 nucleotides read TGTGCCAGCAGTCCCAGTGAGTCTGAGCAGTACTTC.

J is TRBJ1-1 and V is TRBV12-3 or TRBV12-4; D is unclear. Trimming cost V 3 bases and J 4 bases, with 12 bases left between them. There are 14 residues in the CDR3. DNA for the CDR3: TGTGCCAGCAGTTTGTATGGTGTGGGCACTGAAGCTTTCTTT. Encoded protein: CASSLYGVGTEAFF.

To note about this clonotype: One base away lies a much larger clone, so this may be a sequencing read error. The chain joins TRBV20-1 to TRBJ2-1, with 10 bases that match TRBD2. The closer fit of TRBJ2-7 to the DNA end suggests the J call may be wrong. The CDR3 runs to 20 residues. CDR1 and CDR2 (germline): DFQATT, SNEGSKA (reference sequence). CDR3 amino acids: CSARDLEAGGLLSSYNEQYF. The CDR3 nucleotides read TGCAGTGCTAGAGATCTTGAAGCGGGGGGGCTCCTAAGCTCCTACAATGAGCAGTACTTC.

There are a few counts of this clonotype. The gene calls are TRBV2 and TRBJ2-3; 8 bases are a match to TRBD1. The CDR3 totals 14 residues. The germline V gene encodes CDR1 SNHLY and CDR2 FYNNEI. The V segment lost 5 bases and the J segment 5 bases; nucleotides outside the gene matches: 6. The CDR3, as DNA: TGTGCCAGCAGTAAGGGACAGGCTATAGATACGCAGTATTTT. The encoded protein is CASSKGQAIDTQYF.

The chain recombines TRBV7-9 with TRBJ2-1, with unresolved D. The CDR3 is made up of 13 amino acids. Deletions cut 1 base from V and 5 bases from J, with 6 bases between. The germline V gene has CDR1 SEHNR and CDR2 FQNEAQ (reference sequence). The CDR3 here is CASSLESHNEQFF. In nucleotides, the CDR3 is TGTGCCAGCAGCTTAGAGTCACACAATGAGCAGTTCTTC. The full variable domain, in which reference TRBV7-9 and TRBJ2-1 provide the parts outside the CDR3, is DTGVSQNPRHKITKRGQNVTFRCDPISEHNRLYWYRQTLGQGPEFLTYFQNEAQLEKSRLLSDRFSAERPKGSFSTLEIQRTEQGDSAMYLCASSLESHNEQFFGPGTRLTVL.

To note about this clonotype: A junction end diverges from the germline sequence, so it may reflect a read error. The V gene is TRBV6-2 or TRBV6-3, the J gene TRBJ2-6; weak D call: TRBD2 (5 bases). Germline values: CDR1 MNHEY, CDR2 SVGEGT. This CDR3 is built from 13 residues. DNA of the CDR3: TGTACCAGCAGGCGCGGGGGGGCCAACGTCCTGACTTTC. It yields the protein CTSRRGGANVLTF.